These 31 T cell receptor beta chains were all obtained from the same sample, sequenced in a study of T cell responses to AZD1222 COVID-19 vaccine. Repertoires were generated with immunoSEQ multiplex PCR, while TCRdb's copy carries only in-frame clones and drops some. The sample has tens of thousands of clones, about 89% seen once. This specimen consisted of peripheral blood, obtained on day 0 of AZD1222 vaccination. The receptors stem from an adult in good health.

For the CDR3, the DNA is TGTGCCAGCTCACCGGGGGAGGAAGGCTACACCTTC. Protein sequence: CASSPGEEGYTF. V is TRBV18 and J is TRBJ1-2; a weak D match, TRBD1 (5 bases). Germline V gives CDR1 KGHSH, CDR2 LQKENI. The CDR3 runs 12 residues. V was pared by 3 bases and J by 8 bases, with 10 bases between.

The CDR3 region is CASTLGTGPNQPQHF. The CDR3 nucleotides are TGTGCCAGCACTTTAGGGACAGGGCCGAATCAGCCCCAGCATTTT. The gene calls are TRBV7-2 and TRBJ1-5; 9 bases are a match to TRBD1. V trimming: 7 bases; J trimming: 4 bases; junction bases outside the gene matches: 8. The germline CDR1 and CDR2 sequences are SGHTA and FQGNSA. This CDR3 comprises 15 residues.

This clone was seen once. This sequence joins TRBV7-6 and TRBJ1-1; 7 bases match TRBD1. Germline V gives CDR1 SGHVS, CDR2 FNYEAQ. Losses at the gene ends were 3 bases for V and 4 bases for J; bases not matched to a gene: 5. This CDR3 has 14 residues. The CDR3 loop is CASSLQGGGTEAFF. Written as DNA, the CDR3 is TGTGCCAGCAGCTTGCAAGGGGGCGGCACTGAAGCTTTCTTT.

The chain recombines TRBV28 with TRBJ1-1; D remains unclear. V dropped 2 bases and J dropped 1 base, with 8 bases sitting between them. This CDR3 has 14 residues. The germline V gene has CDR1 MDHEN and CDR2 SYDVKM. Written as DNA, the CDR3 is TGTGCCAGCAGTTTAAACCCTCGGAACACTGAAGCTTTCTTT. Its translation is CASSLNPRNTEAFF.

The gene calls are TRBV19 and TRBJ1-4; possibly TRBD1 for D (6 bases). V lost 0 bases to trimming and J lost 0 bases, with 14 bases between them. From germline, CDR1 is LNHDA and CDR2 SQIVND (reference sequence). The CDR3 totals 18 residues. The CDR3 bases are TGTGCCAGTAGTATAGATCTACGACAGGTTGCAACTAATGAAAAACTGTTTTTT. Residues: CASSIDLRQVATNEKLFF.

The chain has TRBV4-3 and TRBJ1-5; tentatively, D is TRBD1 (5 bases). The germline V gene encodes CDR1 LGHNA and CDR2 YSLEER. The CDR3 runs to 15 residues. Deletions cut 2 bases from V and 2 bases from J, with 10 bases between. The CDR3: CASSQSGTGNQPQHF. CDR3 DNA sequence: TGCGCCAGCAGCCAATCCGGGACTGGCAATCAGCCCCAGCATTTT.

In this sample, this clone turned up a few times. This rearrangement joins TRBV6-7 to TRBJ2-2; 7 bases are shared with TRBD1. TRBV6-7 is an ORF for which the function is uncertain. The CDR3 length is 15 residues. V trimming: 11 bases; J trimming: 0 bases; junction bases outside the gene matches: 9. The CDR3 sequence is CARRPGTANTGELFF. The CDR3 DNA reads as TGTGCCCGACGACCCGGGACAGCGAACACCGGGGAGCTGTTTTTT.

V and J are TRBV5-6 and TRBJ2-2; 9 bases agree with TRBD1. After removal of 1 base from V and 4 bases from J, the junction contained 5 bases not matched to a gene. Germline V gene data show CDR1 as SGHDT and CDR2 as YYEEEE. This CDR3 has 16 amino acids. CDR3 sequence: CASSLRGQGGTGELFF. The CDR3 nucleotides read TGTGCCAGCAGCTTGAGGGGACAGGGCGGCACCGGGGAGCTGTTTTTT. Filled out from reference TRBV5-6 and TRBJ2-2, the complete variable domain reads DAGVTQSPTHLIKTRGQQVTLRCSPKSGHDTVSWYQQALGQGPQFIFQYYEEEERQRGNFPDRFSGHQFPNYSSELNVNALLLGDSALYLCASSLRGQGGTGELFFGEGSRLTVL.

The chain joins TRBV10-3 to TRBJ1-1; D gene ambiguous. CDR1 ENHRY and CDR2 SYGVKD come from the germline V gene. V was shortened by 4 bases and J by 4 bases, with 16 bases between the two germline ends. The length of the CDR3 is 15 residues. This CDR3 reads CAISGPQFGLTEAFF. CDR3 coding DNA: TGTGCCATCAGTGGACCTCAGTTTGGGCTCACTGAAGCTTTCTTT.

The V and J genes are TRBV7-2 and TRBJ2-7; tentative D call: TRBD1 (5 bases). CDR1 and CDR2 from the germline V gene are SGHTA and FQGNSA. The CDR3 sequence is 15 residues long. Trimming took 0 bases from V and 2 from J, leaving 11 bases between them. The CDR3 loop is CASSLAGDLPYEQYF. CDR3 sequence (DNA): TGTGCCAGCAGCTTAGCAGGGGATCTCCCCTACGAGCAGTACTTC.

The chain joins TRBV5-4 to TRBJ1-2; D is undetermined. The V gene's germline CDR1 is SGHNT and CDR2 YYREEE (reference sequence). Trimming left V 4 bases short and J 0 bases short, with 13 bases between. This CDR3 region has 15 residues. This CDR3 is CASSVDGPANYGYTF. The CDR3 DNA sequence: TGTGCCAGCAGCGTGGACGGCCCAGCTAACTATGGCTACACCTTC.

A few counts support this clone. The rearrangement joins TRBV24-1 to TRBJ1-2; a possible D gene is TRBD1 (6 bases). Germline V gene data show CDR1 as KGHDR and CDR2 as SFDVKD. V was trimmed by 7 bases and J by 4 bases, leaving 6 bases between them. The CDR3 runs to 11 residues. The CDR3 here is CATRGGYGYTF. CDR3 sequence (DNA): TGTGCCACCAGAGGGGGCTATGGCTACACCTTC.

This clone came up a few times. The J gene is TRBJ2-2, the V gene TRBV4-2; D might be TRBD2 (5 bases). V gave up 4 bases and J gave up 1 base, with 16 bases separating them. The length of the CDR3 is 17 residues. Germline V gives CDR1 LGHNA, CDR2 YNFKEQ. CDR3 region: CASSPVTGIGNTGELFF. In DNA, the CDR3 is TGTGCCAGCAGCCCCGTAACGGGGATCGGGAACACCGGGGAGCTGTTTTTT.

This clone was counted once. V and J are TRBV30 and TRBJ2-1; no reliable D call. CDR3 length equals 12 residues. Germline V gives CDR1 GTSNPN, CDR2 SVGIG (reference sequence). Trimming removed 1 base at V and 4 bases at J, with 5 bases between. The CDR3 here is CAWSGAYNEQFF. The CDR3 DNA sequence: TGTGCCTGGAGTGGAGCATACAATGAGCAGTTCTTC.

This chain links TRBV5-1 with TRBJ2-5; D ambiguous. Germline CDR1 is SGHRS and CDR2 is YFSETQ. V lost 0 bases to trimming and J lost 5 bases, with 14 bases between them. The CDR3 spans 15 residues. For the CDR3, the DNA is TGCGCCAGCAGCTTGGGTGGAGATCGGTGGGAGACCCAGTACTTC. Protein product: CASSLGGDRWETQYF.

This clone came up a few times. The V and J genes are TRBV4-2 and TRBJ2-7; either TRBD1 or TRBD2 may supply D (5 bases each). From germline, CDR1 is LGHNA and CDR2 YNFKEQ. Trimming removed 4 bases at V and 5 bases at J, with 18 bases between. The CDR3 contains 15 residues. This CDR3 reads CASSPSRDRLHEQYF. CDR3 bases: TGTGCCAGCAGCCCCTCGAGGGACCGCCTTCACGAGCAGTACTTC.

The V gene is TRBV7-3, the J gene TRBJ2-6; TRBD1 agrees at 7 bases. V lost 1 base, J lost 2 bases, and 11 bases stayed unmatched. This CDR3 region has 19 residues. From germline, CDR1 is SGHTA and CDR2 FQGTGA. The CDR3 DNA follows: TGTGCCAGCAGCTTAAAACCCAACAGGGGCGCTGCTGGGGCCAACGTCCTGACTTTC. Translation: CASSLKPNRGAAGANVLTF. Full variable domain (outside the CDR3, taken from reference TRBV7-3 and TRBJ2-6): GAGVSQTPSNKVTEKGKYVELRCDPISGHTALYWYRQSLGQGPEFLIYFQGTGAADDSGLPNDRFFAVRPEGSVSTLKIQRTERGDSAVYLCASSLKPNRGAAGANVLTFGAGSRLTVL.

The chain is built from TRBV24-1 and TRBJ2-3; TRBD2 agrees at 7 bases. CDR3 size: 15 residues. Germline CDR1 and CDR2: KGHDR and SFDVKD. Germline trimming cut 4 bases from V and 1 base from J; bases unmatched to any gene: 4. CDR3 loop: CATSESGIGTDTQYF. The CDR3 DNA follows: TGTGCCACCAGTGAAAGCGGGATTGGCACAGATACGCAGTATTTT.

This chain connects TRBV6-5 to TRBJ1-5, with a tentative D call TRBD1 (5 bases). CDR1 and CDR2 (germline): MNHEY, SVGAGI. There are 14 residues in the CDR3. V shed 0 bases and J shed 10 bases, with 13 bases lying between them. CDR3 amino acids: CASSYSRGINPQHF. CDR3 nucleotide sequence: TGTGCCAGCAGTTACTCGAGGGGAATCAATCCCCAGCATTTT.

This chain joins TRBV3-1 (or the pseudogene TRBV3-2) and TRBJ2-1; TRBD2 is a possible D gene (6 bases). The CDR3 runs to 17 residues. The V end lost 4 bases, the J end lost 2 bases, and 18 bases lay between the germline ends. Per the germline V gene, CDR1 is LGHDT and CDR2 is YNNKEL (reference sequence). CDR3 coding DNA: TGTGCCAGCAGCCGCCTGGGCAGCGGGCCCGCCTACAATGAGCAGTTCTTC. Its translation is CASSRLGSGPAYNEQFF.

This chain uses TRBV7-6 with TRBJ2-1; no firm D call. The V gene's germline CDR1 is SGHVS and CDR2 FNYEAQ. The CDR3 totals 12 residues. V was pared by 5 bases and J by 8 bases, with 10 bases between. The CDR3 loop is CASSPSGDEQFF. Written as DNA, the CDR3 is TGTGCCAGCAGCCCCTCTGGCGATGAGCAGTTCTTC.

The chain joins TRBV5-1 to TRBJ1-2, with D possibly TRBD1 on 6 matching bases. The CDR3 consists of 15 residues. V was pared by 4 bases and J by 0 bases, with 13 bases between. The germline V gene has CDR1 SGHRS and CDR2 YFSETQ. CDR3 protein: CASSSRGGSNYGYTF. The CDR3 coding sequence is TGCGCCAGCAGCAGTAGGGGGGGCTCTAACTATGGCTACACCTTC. Full variable domain (remainder filled in from reference TRBV5-1 and TRBJ1-2): KAGVTQTPRYLIKTRGQQVTLSCSPISGHRSVSWYQQTPGQGLQFLFEYFSETQRNKGNFPGRFSGRQFSNSRSEMNVSTLELGDSALYLCASSSRGGSNYGYTFGSGTRLTVV.

The chain is built from TRBV6-5 and TRBJ1-5, with 7 bases matching TRBD1. With 6 bases clipped from V and 6 bases from J, the junction kept 8 bases outside the gene matches. Germline loops: CDR1 MNHEY, CDR2 SVGAGI. The CDR3 sequence is 14 residues long. DNA of the CDR3: TGTGCCAGCAGCTTATACAGGGGCGGTCAGCCCCAGCATTTT. Translation gives CASSLYRGGQPQHF.

The rearrangement joins TRBV7-9 to TRBJ1-6, with 7 bases identical to TRBD1. Germline CDR1 and CDR2: SEHNR and FQNEAQ (reference sequence). J was trimmed by 6 bases and V by 5 bases; bases with no gene match: 7. CDR3 length: 15 residues. The CDR3, as DNA: TGTGCCAGCAGCCCTCGACAGGGCCCTAATTCACCCCTCCACTTT. The encoded protein is CASSPRQGPNSPLHF.

The chain combines TRBV9 with TRBJ1-6, with a tentative D call TRBD1 (5 bases). Between the trimmed V and J ends, which lost 4 bases and 10 bases, there was a span of 15 bases. The CDR3 is made up of 14 amino acids. The germline CDR1 and CDR2 sequences are SGDLS and YYNGEE. This chain's CDR3 is CASSPRQLGSPLHF. In DNA form, the CDR3 reads TGTGCCAGCAGCCCCCGACAGCTAGGGTCACCCCTCCACTTT.

The CDR3 loop is CASSYDLTGELFF. The CDR3 region has the DNA TGTGCCAGCAGTTACGATTTGACCGGGGAGCTGTTTTTT. The chain links TRBV6-5 to TRBJ2-2, with D unclear. The ends were cut back, 2 bases at V and 5 bases at J, with 6 bases in the middle. The V gene's germline CDR1 is MNHEY and CDR2 SVGAGI. The CDR3 spans 13 residues.

The V and J genes are TRBV6-5 and TRBJ1-2, with 7 positions matching TRBD1. The germline CDR1 and CDR2 sequences are MNHEY and SVGAGI. The CDR3 consists of 11 residues. Trimming cost V 8 bases and J 13 bases; bases outside gene matches: 10. CDR3 in DNA: TGTGCCAGCCAAGACAGGGCCGCCTGCACCTTC. Translating gives CASQDRAACTF.

V usage is TRBV21-1 and J usage is TRBJ2-7; TRBD1 reflects the table's D call only, with no check against the DNA. TRBV21-1 is tagged as a pseudogene. This CDR3 region has 15 residues. CDR3 residues: CASSKYYRKNYEQYF. CDR3 in DNA: TGTGCCAGCAGCAAATATTACAGAAAGAACTACGAGCAGTACTTC.

The chain joins TRBV11-3 to TRBJ2-7; the match to TRBD2 covers 12 bases. CDR3 length: 20 amino acids. After removal of 0 bases from V and 3 bases from J, the junction contained 15 bases not matched to a gene. Germline CDR1 and CDR2: SGHNT and YENEEA. Here the CDR3 reads CASSLDGPRLAGDRGYEQYF. The CDR3 DNA reads TGTGCCAGCAGCTTAGACGGGCCGAGACTAGCGGGAGATCGGGGCTACGAGCAGTACTTC.

The rearrangement links TRBV30 to TRBJ1-1, with D maybe TRBD1 (6 bases). V gave up 3 bases and J gave up 3 bases, with 11 bases separating them. The CDR3 has 13 amino acids. Per germline, CDR1 GTSNPN and CDR2 SVGIG (reference sequence). The CDR3 spells CAWRPGAHTEAFF. DNA for the CDR3: TGTGCCTGGAGGCCGGGGGCCCACACTGAAGCTTTCTTT.

This CDR3 reads CASSQNEGINYGYTF. The DNA of the CDR3 is TGTGCCAGCAGCCAGAACGAGGGAATTAACTATGGCTACACCTTC. The genes are TRBV9 and TRBJ1-2, with no clear D. Trimming took 4 bases from V and 1 from J, leaving 14 bases between them. This CDR3 has 15 residues. CDR1 is SGDLS, CDR2 YYNGEE, per germline.